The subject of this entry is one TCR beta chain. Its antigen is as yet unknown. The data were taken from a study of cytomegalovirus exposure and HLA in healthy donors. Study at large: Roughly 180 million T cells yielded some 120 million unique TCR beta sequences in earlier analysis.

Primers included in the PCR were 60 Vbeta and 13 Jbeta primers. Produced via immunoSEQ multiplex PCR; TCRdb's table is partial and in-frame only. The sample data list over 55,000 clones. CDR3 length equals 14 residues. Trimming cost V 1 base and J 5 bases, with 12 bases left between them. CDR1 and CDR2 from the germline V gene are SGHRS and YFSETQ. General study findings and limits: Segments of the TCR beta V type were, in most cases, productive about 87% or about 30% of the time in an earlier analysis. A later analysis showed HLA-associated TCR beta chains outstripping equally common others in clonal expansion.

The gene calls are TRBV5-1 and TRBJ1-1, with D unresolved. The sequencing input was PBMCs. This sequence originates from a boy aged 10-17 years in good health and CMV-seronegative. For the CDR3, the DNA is TGCGCCAGCAGCTTGCCCCGACTGAGTACTGAAGCTTTCTTT. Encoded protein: CASSLPRLSTEAFF.